The clone carrying this TCR beta chain has at least ten counts. Its antigen is not identified. This record comes from a study of CD8 T cells in ankylosing spondylitis. Findings and caveats of the study: Clones tied to disease were said to be significantly enriched in matched ankylosing spondylitis synovial fluid. A motif of 7 or 8 highly homologous TCR beta variants was seen as apparently characteristic of ankylosing spondylitis blood.

TCRdb analysed the 5' RACE reads with MiXCR anew, one entry per CDR3 protein. The sample yields about 800,000 distinct CDR3 sequences, 10% to 15% seen once. There are 14 residues in the CDR3. Trimming pared 0 bases from V and 6 bases from J, leaving 9 bases between. Germline V lookup: CDR1 LGHNA, CDR2 YNFKEQ. Sequencing input: blood, either unsorted or a sorted T cell fraction (not recorded which). The rearrangement joins TRBV4-2 to TRBJ2-1; D remains unclear. The sequence was obtained from a male donor with ankylosing spondylitis. In DNA, the CDR3 is TGTGCCAGCAGCCAAGAAAGACTTAGCAATGAGCAGTTCTTC. As protein: CASSQERLSNEQFF.